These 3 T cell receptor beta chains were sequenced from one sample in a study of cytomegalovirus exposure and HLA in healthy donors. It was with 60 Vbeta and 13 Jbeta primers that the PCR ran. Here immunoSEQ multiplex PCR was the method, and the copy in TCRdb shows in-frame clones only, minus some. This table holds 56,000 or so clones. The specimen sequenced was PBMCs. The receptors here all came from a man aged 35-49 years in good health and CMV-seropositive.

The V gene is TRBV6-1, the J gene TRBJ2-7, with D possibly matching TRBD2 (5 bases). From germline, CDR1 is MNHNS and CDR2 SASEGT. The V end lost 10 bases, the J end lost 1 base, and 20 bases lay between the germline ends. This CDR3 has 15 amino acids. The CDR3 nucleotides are TGTGCCACCCCGAATGATAGAGGGCAATCCTACGAGCAGTACTTC. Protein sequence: CATPNDRGQSYEQYF.

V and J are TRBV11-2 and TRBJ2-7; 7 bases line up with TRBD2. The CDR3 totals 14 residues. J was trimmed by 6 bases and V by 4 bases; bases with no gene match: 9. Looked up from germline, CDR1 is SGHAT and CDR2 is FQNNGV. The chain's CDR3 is CASSWTGLLGEQYF. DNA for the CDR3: TGTGCCAGCAGCTGGACGGGACTACTGGGCGAGCAGTACTTC.

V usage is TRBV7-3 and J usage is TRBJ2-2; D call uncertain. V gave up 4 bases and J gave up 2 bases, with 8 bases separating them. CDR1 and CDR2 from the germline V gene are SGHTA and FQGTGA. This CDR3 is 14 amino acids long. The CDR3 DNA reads TGTGCCAGCAGCTCCGGGTCAAACACCGGGGAGCTGTTTTTT. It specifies CASSSGSNTGELFF.